These 29 T cell receptor beta chains came from one sample sequenced in a study of blood T cell repertoires in COVID-19. Assay: immunoSEQ multiplex PCR; the TCRdb copy retains only in-frame clones and omits some. The sample shows 55,000 to 90,000 clones, around 89% of them seen only once. The sample was peripheral blood. The receptors were gathered from a human donor in a cohort sampled during active COVID-19.

The chain couples TRBV4-1 to TRBJ1-1, with 10 bases matching TRBD1. The length of the CDR3 is 19 residues. V was pared by 4 bases and J by 0 bases, with 14 bases of the junction left unmatched. Germline CDR1 and CDR2: MGHRA and YSYEKL. CDR3 sequence reads: CASSRRDRGGEILNTEAFF. CDR3 DNA sequence: TGCGCCAGCAGCCGAAGGGACAGGGGAGGTGAGATTCTGAACACTGAAGCTTTCTTT.

The chain recombines TRBV4-1 with TRBJ2-3; TRBD1 matches at 10 bases. From germline, CDR1 is MGHRA and CDR2 YSYEKL. This CDR3 spans 15 amino acids. The trim removed 1 base at V and 7 bases at J, leaving 5 bases unmatched. This CDR3 reads CASSQGQGAGNTQYF. DNA for the CDR3: TGCGCCAGCAGCCAAGGACAGGGGGCGGGAAATACGCAGTATTTT.

This clone was seen just once. This chain joins TRBV3-1 (or the pseudogene TRBV3-2) and TRBJ2-3, with D perhaps TRBD2 (7 bases). Trimming cost V 8 bases and J 5 bases, with 23 bases left between them. The germline V gene has CDR1 LGHDT and CDR2 YNNKEL (reference sequence). This CDR3 is built from 16 residues. The CDR3: CASQGRGRSGIDTQYF. The DNA of the CDR3 is TGTGCCAGCCAGGGGAGGGGACGATCAGGGATAGATACGCAGTATTTT.

CDR3 nucleotide sequence: TGTGCCAGTTTACAGGCCTTAAGGGGCTACACCTTC. Translating gives CASLQALRGYTF. The V call is TRBV28, the J call TRBJ1-2, with D perhaps matching TRBD1 (5 bases). Trimming took off 9 bases at V and 8 bases at J, with 16 bases between the two ends. Germline loops: CDR1 MDHEN, CDR2 SYDVKM. This CDR3 is 12 amino acids long.

This clone was counted a single time. This chain connects TRBV28 to TRBJ1-6; 12 bases match TRBD1. The J segment lost 9 bases and the V segment lost 8 bases, leaving 14 bases of the junction unmatched. The CDR3 contains 17 residues. Germline V gives CDR1 MDHEN, CDR2 SYDVKM. In nucleotides, the CDR3 is TGTGCCAGCCGTGTTCCCGGGACAGGGGGCGCCGGTTCACCCCTCCACTTT. Protein sequence: CASRVPGTGGAGSPLHF.

In this sample, this clone turned up once. At one of its ends the junction is not consistent with the germline gene, which may arise from a read error. The chain is built from TRBV7-7 and TRBJ2-5; D uncertain. Germline V gives CDR1 SSHAT, CDR2 FNYEAQ (reference sequence). The CDR3 is 15 amino acids. The CDR3 is CASSLVIAPQETQYF. The CDR3 DNA sequence: TGTGCTAGCAGCTTAGTTATAGCCCCCCAAGAGACCCAGTACTTC.

The V gene is TRBV3-1 (or the pseudogene TRBV3-2), the J gene TRBJ1-6; D possibly corresponds to TRBD1 (6 bases). The CDR3 consists of 14 residues. The V and J ends lost 1 base and 12 bases respectively, with 13 bases between them. Germline lookup yields CDR1 LGHDT and CDR2 YNNKEL (reference sequence). CDR3 bases: TGTGCCAGCAGCCAAGGATCAGGGGAAGTACCCCTCCACTTT. It translates to CASSQGSGEVPLHF.

This clone was seen more than once but under ten times. V and J are TRBV9 and TRBJ1-2; 12 positions match TRBD1. This CDR3 spans 16 amino acids. Germline assignment: CDR1 SGDLS and CDR2 YYNGEE. The V and J ends lost 3 bases and 4 bases, in that order; junction bases with no gene match: 7. In DNA form, the CDR3 reads TGTGCCAGCAGCGATCCGGGGACAGGGGGCTCCTATGGCTACACCTTC. Amino acid sequence: CASSDPGTGGSYGYTF.

Here the CDR3 reads CASCYLSTDTQYF. CDR3 DNA: TGTGCCAGCTGTTATCTTAGCACAGATACGCAGTATTTT. The chain uses TRBV2 and TRBJ2-3; D is uncertain. Germline CDR1 reads SNHLY; CDR2 reads FYNNEI. CDR3 length equals 13 residues. V lost 8 bases, J lost 0 bases, and 9 bases lay in between.

The chain employs TRBV7-2 and TRBJ2-2; TRBD1 is a possible D gene (5 bases). The CDR3 totals 15 residues. The V gene's germline CDR1 is SGHTA and CDR2 FQGNSA. Deletions cut 7 bases from V and 6 bases from J, with 18 bases between. The CDR3 reads CASTQELLGAGELFF. Here the CDR3 DNA reads TGTGCCAGCACCCAAGAGCTGTTAGGGGCCGGGGAGCTGTTTTTT.

The chain employs TRBV10-2 and TRBJ2-7; 9 positions match TRBD1. The CDR3 has 14 amino acids. Losses at the gene ends were 6 bases for V and 2 bases for J; bases not matched to a gene: 5. From germline, CDR1 is WSHSY and CDR2 SAAADI. The chain's CDR3 is CASSPGQGTYEQYV. DNA of the CDR3: TGCGCCAGCAGCCCGGGACAGGGAACCTACGAGCAGTACGTC.

The chain joins TRBV7-2 to TRBJ2-4; 9 bases align to TRBD2. J was trimmed by 2 bases and V by 1 base; bases with no gene match: 6. CDR1 and CDR2 (germline): SGHTA, FQGNSA. The CDR3 loop spans 17 amino acids. The CDR3, as DNA: TGTGCCAGCAGCTTAGACGCTAGCGGGATCTCCAAAAACATTCAGTACTTC. Its protein product is CASSLDASGISKNIQYF.

V gene TRBV11-2 combines with J gene TRBJ2-3, with D perhaps TRBD1 (7 bases). The CDR3 spans 20 residues. Per the germline V gene, CDR1 is SGHAT and CDR2 is FQNNGV. V shed 0 bases and J shed 2 bases, with 24 bases lying between them. CDR3 loop: CASSLEVDRQGGDITDTQYF. Here the CDR3 DNA reads TGTGCCAGCAGCTTAGAAGTTGACAGGCAGGGGGGAGATATCACAGATACGCAGTATTTT.

The chain carries TRBV28 and TRBJ1-1; 9 bases are a match to TRBD1. CDR1 and CDR2 (germline): MDHEN, SYDVKM. V dropped 3 bases and J dropped 7; count of bases not matched to a gene: 0. The CDR3 is 12 residues long. The chain's CDR3 is CASSLDRGEAFF. The CDR3, as DNA: TGTGCCAGCAGTTTGGACAGGGGTGAAGCTTTCTTT.

This chain joins TRBV9 and TRBJ2-3; 10 bases are shared with TRBD2. With V trimmed by 3 bases and J by 9 bases, 7 bases remained unmatched. CDR1 is SGDLS and CDR2 is YYNGEE in the germline V gene. The CDR3 is 14 residues long. CDR3 in amino acids: CASSDPSGSNTQYF. The DNA for the CDR3 is TGTGCCAGCAGCGACCCTAGCGGGAGTAACACGCAGTATTTT.

This sequence joins TRBV7-9 and TRBJ1-4; D gene unclear. The CDR3 has 14 amino acids. Germline lookup yields CDR1 SEHNR and CDR2 FQNEAQ (reference sequence). Between the trimmed V and J ends, which lost 5 bases and 5 bases, there was a span of 12 bases. Here the CDR3 DNA reads TGTGCCAGCAGCCTCGGAACACAGAATGAAAAACTGTTTTTT. Translated, it gives CASSLGTQNEKLFF.

This clone was counted a few times. The chain uses TRBV24-1 and TRBJ2-7, with TRBD2 identical over 13 bases. The CDR3 spans 16 residues. J gave up 3 bases and V 5 bases, and 6 bases lay outside the gene matches. CDR1 and CDR2 from the germline V gene are KGHDR and SFDVKD. The CDR3 is CATSGSGLAGLYEQYF. The CDR3 coding sequence is TGTGCCACCAGTGGCTCGGGACTAGCGGGACTCTACGAGCAGTACTTC.

The V gene is TRBV15, the J gene TRBJ2-1; D gene uncertain. The CDR3 runs 13 residues. The ends were cut back, 1 base at V and 4 bases at J, with 5 bases in the middle. Germline V gives CDR1 LNHNV, CDR2 YYDKDF (reference sequence). As DNA, the CDR3 is TGTGCCACCAGCAGAGGCGATTACAATGAGCAGTTCTTC. This sequence encodes CATSRGDYNEQFF.

This clone turned up a few times. This rearrangement joins TRBV4-1 to TRBJ2-7, with D maybe TRBD1 (6 bases). Trimming shortened V by 2 bases and J by 1 base, and 24 bases separated the two germline ends. Looked up from germline, CDR1 is MGHRA and CDR2 is YSYEKL. The CDR3 extends over 19 amino acids. CDR3 in amino acids: CASSQSTPRGVSHSYEQYF. CDR3 nucleotide sequence: TGCGCCAGCAGCCAATCCACCCCCAGGGGAGTTTCCCATTCCTACGAGCAGTACTTC.

The chain recombines TRBV5-6 with TRBJ1-3, with D possibly matching TRBD1 (6 bases). In germline, CDR1 is SGHDT, CDR2 YYEEEE. Between the trimmed V and J ends, which lost 2 bases and 0 bases, there was a span of 12 bases. This CDR3 region has 16 residues. The CDR3 sequence is CASSFMGASSGNTIYF. In DNA form, the CDR3 reads TGTGCCAGCAGCTTTATGGGGGCAAGCTCTGGAAACACCATATATTTT.

The chain couples TRBV9 to TRBJ2-2; no definite D call. This CDR3 is 14 amino acids long. From germline, CDR1 is SGDLS and CDR2 YYNGEE. Trimming took off 2 bases at V and 4 bases at J, with 9 bases between the two ends. The chain's CDR3 is CASSVGPGTGELFF. CDR3 sequence (DNA): TGTGCCAGCAGCGTCGGTCCGGGCACCGGGGAGCTGTTTTTT.

The chain combines TRBV19 with TRBJ2-3; 12 nucleotides match TRBD2. In germline, CDR1 is LNHDA, CDR2 SQIVND (reference sequence). Germline trimming cut 4 bases from V and 4 bases from J; bases unmatched to any gene: 3. This CDR3 is built from 15 residues. The CDR3 DNA is TGTGCCAGTAGTAGACTAGCGGGAGACCCAGATACGCAGTATTTT. It specifies CASSRLAGDPDTQYF.

The CDR3 bases are TGTGCCAGTAGTAGGGTCTCTCCAGGGTTGGCCGGGGAGCTGTTTTTT. Translated: CASSRVSPGLAGELFF. V and J are TRBV19 and TRBJ2-2; weak D call: TRBD1 (5 bases). The CDR3 is 16 amino acids. V gave up 4 bases and J gave up 6 bases, with 18 bases separating them. Germline-derived CDR1 and CDR2 are LNHDA and SQIVND (reference sequence).

The chain carries TRBV4-1 and TRBJ2-7, with D hard to call. Germline assignment: CDR1 MGHRA and CDR2 YSYEKL. The CDR3 contains 14 residues. V lost 0 bases, J lost 5 bases, and 11 bases lay in between. CDR3 coding DNA: TGCGCCAGCAGCCAAGATATGGCAAGTCACGAGCAGTACTTC. It yields the protein CASSQDMASHEQYF.

This chain uses TRBV3-1 (or the pseudogene TRBV3-2) with TRBJ2-5, with 10 bases aligning to TRBD1. Germline V lookup: CDR1 LGHDT, CDR2 YNNKEL (reference sequence). V gave up 6 bases and J gave up 5 bases; unmatched junction bases: 9. The CDR3 is 15 amino acids. The CDR3 DNA sequence: TGTGCCAGCAGGGACAGGGACAGGGGATTTGAGACCCAGTACTTC. Protein: CASRDRDRGFETQYF.

The rearrangement joins TRBV19 to TRBJ1-3; D remains unclear. V lost 6 bases and J 0 bases, leaving 9 bases between the germline ends. Germline CDR1 and CDR2: LNHDA and SQIVND (reference sequence). The CDR3 runs 14 residues. This CDR3 is CASRPLGSGNTIYF. In DNA, the CDR3 is TGTGCCAGTAGGCCCCTAGGCTCTGGAAACACCATATATTTT.

This clone appeared a single time. The chain recombines TRBV10-1 with TRBJ2-3, with D uncertain. Trimming cost V 5 bases and J 0 bases, with 18 bases left between them. This CDR3 is 17 amino acids long. The germline CDR1 and CDR2 sequences are WNHNN and SYGVQD (reference sequence). In DNA, the CDR3 is TGCGCCAGCAGTCCCACCCGGTTGCTACCTAGCACAGATACGCAGTATTTT. Protein sequence: CASSPTRLLPSTDTQYF.

The V and J genes are TRBV18 and TRBJ2-2; 7 positions match TRBD2. Losses at the gene ends were 6 bases for V and 0 bases for J; bases not matched to a gene: 7. Germline lookup yields CDR1 KGHSH and CDR2 LQKENI. This CDR3 is built from 16 residues. The CDR3 protein is CASSGELAPNTGELFF. CDR3 DNA: TGTGCCAGCTCCGGGGAACTAGCGCCGAACACCGGGGAGCTGTTTTTT.

The table lists this clone with a count of one. This rearrangement joins TRBV3-1 (or the pseudogene TRBV3-2) to TRBJ2-5, with D possibly TRBD2 on 5 matching bases. Germline CDR1 and CDR2: LGHDT and YNNKEL (reference sequence). The CDR3 extends over 13 amino acids. V lost 5 bases and J 5 bases, leaving 12 bases between the germline ends. CDR3: CASSFGVQETQYF. CDR3 nucleotides: TGTGCCAGCAGCTTCGGGGTCCAGGAGACCCAGTACTTC.